This T cell receptor beta chain was identified in a study of T-cell memory formation after mild COVID-19. Background on the study: Each donor largely had its own TCR clusters.

The study's findings and limits: Later expanders leaned CD4+, whereas day 15 to 85 contracting clones were balanced CD4/CD8. Cross-reactive memory apparently joined, as some responding clones appeared in pre-infection memory.

Constant-segment primers and 5'RACE yielded cDNA libraries for TCR alpha and TCR beta, each carrying sample barcodes and UMIs. TCRdb reprocessed the 5' RACE reads via MiXCR and lists one record per CDR3 protein. The table records approximately 150,000 distinct CDR3 sequences, approximately 13% of them present only once. This clonotype occurred a few times. Its antigen is undetermined. Germline V gene lookup returns CDR1 MNHEY and CDR2 SMNVEV (reference sequence). J lost 1 base, V lost 8 bases, and 6 bases had no gene match. The CDR3 runs 15 residues. The gene calls are TRBV27 and TRBJ2-4; 9 nucleotides match TRBD1. This receptor was identified in a man aged 18 to 30 who had mild COVID-19 (a few samples of this study predate the infection). Cell type and time point are not known. Material: PBMCs or a T cell subset sorted from them (not recorded which). The CDR3 sequence is CASQDRGVAKNIQYF. Here the CDR3 DNA reads TGTGCCAGCCAAGACAGGGGGGTCGCCAAAAACATTCAGTACTTC.